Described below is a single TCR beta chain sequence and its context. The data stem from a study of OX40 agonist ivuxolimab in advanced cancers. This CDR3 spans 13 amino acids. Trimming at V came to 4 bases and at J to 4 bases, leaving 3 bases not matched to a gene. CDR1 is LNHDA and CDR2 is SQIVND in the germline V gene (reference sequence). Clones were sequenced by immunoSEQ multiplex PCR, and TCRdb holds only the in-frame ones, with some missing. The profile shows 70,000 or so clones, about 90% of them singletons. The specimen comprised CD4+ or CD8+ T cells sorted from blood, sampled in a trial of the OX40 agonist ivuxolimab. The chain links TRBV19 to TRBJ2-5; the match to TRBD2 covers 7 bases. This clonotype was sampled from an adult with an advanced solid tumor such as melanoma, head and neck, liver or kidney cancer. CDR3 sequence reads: CASSTASGETQYF. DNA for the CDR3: TGTGCCAGTAGTACCGCTAGCGGAGAGACCCAGTACTTC.